Below, one T cell receptor (beta chain) is given with its context. Its antigen is not identified. PCR amplification relied on 60 Vbeta primers (plus 13 Jbeta primers). Using immunoSEQ multiplex PCR, the repertoire was profiled, and TCRdb retains in-frame clones only, with some absent. The repertoire holds 95,000 to 150,000 clones, with about 86% as singletons. Trimming left V 1 base short and J 5 bases short, with 7 bases between. The germline V gene has CDR1 SGHTA and CDR2 FQGNSA. The CDR3 is made up of 13 amino acids. The data are from a study of cytomegalovirus exposure and HLA in healthy donors. Whole-study results and caveats: Indistinguishable V segments such as TRBV6-2 and TRBV6-3 were excluded. Links to common viral pathogens appeared, in a later analysis, for several of the most significant clusters. The likely origin of a cluster of highly shared sequence variants was a sequencing artifact.

The sequence came from a middle-aged woman in good health and CMV-seronegative. This sequence joins TRBV7-2 and TRBJ2-3; no definite D call. Sequencing input: PBMCs. CDR3 residues: CASSLDILDTQYF. CDR3 sequence (DNA): TGTGCCAGCAGCTTAGACATATTAGATACGCAGTATTTT.